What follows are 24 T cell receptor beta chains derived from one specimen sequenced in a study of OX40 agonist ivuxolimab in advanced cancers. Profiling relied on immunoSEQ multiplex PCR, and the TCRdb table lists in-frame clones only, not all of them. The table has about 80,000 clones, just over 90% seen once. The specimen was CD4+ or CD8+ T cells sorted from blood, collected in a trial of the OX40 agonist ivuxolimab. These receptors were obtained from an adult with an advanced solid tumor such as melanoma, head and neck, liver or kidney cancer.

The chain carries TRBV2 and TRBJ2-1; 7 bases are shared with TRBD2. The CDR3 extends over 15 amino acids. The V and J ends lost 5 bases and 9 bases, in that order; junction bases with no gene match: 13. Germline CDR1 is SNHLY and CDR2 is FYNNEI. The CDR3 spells CASSLTSPERGEQFF. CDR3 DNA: TGTGCCAGCAGTTTGACTAGCCCGGAACGCGGTGAGCAGTTCTTC.

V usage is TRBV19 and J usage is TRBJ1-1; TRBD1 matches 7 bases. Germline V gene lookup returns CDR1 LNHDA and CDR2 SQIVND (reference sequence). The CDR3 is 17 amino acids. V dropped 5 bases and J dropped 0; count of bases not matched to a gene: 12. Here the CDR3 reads CASSYDRAGWVNTEAFF. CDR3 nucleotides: TGTGCCAGTAGTTATGACAGGGCGGGATGGGTGAACACTGAAGCTTTCTTT.

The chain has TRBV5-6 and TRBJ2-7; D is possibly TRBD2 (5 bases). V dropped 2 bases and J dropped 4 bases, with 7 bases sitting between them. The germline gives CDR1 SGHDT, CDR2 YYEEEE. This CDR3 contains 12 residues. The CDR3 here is CASSFGRYEQYF. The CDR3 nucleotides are TGTGCCAGCAGCTTTGGGAGATACGAGCAGTACTTC. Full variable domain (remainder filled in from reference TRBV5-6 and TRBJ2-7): DAGVTQSPTHLIKTRGQQVTLRCSPKSGHDTVSWYQQALGQGPQFIFQYYEEEERQRGNFPDRFSGHQFPNYSSELNVNALLLGDSALYLCASSFGRYEQYFGPGTRLTVT.

This CDR3 reads CASSRGRGMGTDTQYF. The CDR3 nucleotides are TGTGCCAGCAGTCGCGGACGAGGGATGGGCACAGATACGCAGTATTTT. This rearrangement joins TRBV28 to TRBJ2-3, with a weak D call TRBD2 (5 bases). The germline gives CDR1 MDHEN, CDR2 SYDVKM. The germline V and J ends were trimmed by 5 bases and 1 base, with 16 bases remaining between them. This CDR3 is built from 16 residues.

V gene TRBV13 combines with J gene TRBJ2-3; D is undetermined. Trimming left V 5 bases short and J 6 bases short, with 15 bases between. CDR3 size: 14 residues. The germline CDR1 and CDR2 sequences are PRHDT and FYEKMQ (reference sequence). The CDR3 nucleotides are TGTGCCAGCAGCCTCCTGGGCGCAGTGGATACGCAGTATTTT. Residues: CASSLLGAVDTQYF. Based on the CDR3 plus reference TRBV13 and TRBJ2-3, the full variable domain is AAGVIQSPRHLIKEKRETATLKCYPIPRHDTVYWYQQGPGQDPQFLISFYEKMQSDKGSIPDRFSAQQFSDYHSELNMSSLELGDSALYFCASSLLGAVDTQYFGPGTRLTVL.

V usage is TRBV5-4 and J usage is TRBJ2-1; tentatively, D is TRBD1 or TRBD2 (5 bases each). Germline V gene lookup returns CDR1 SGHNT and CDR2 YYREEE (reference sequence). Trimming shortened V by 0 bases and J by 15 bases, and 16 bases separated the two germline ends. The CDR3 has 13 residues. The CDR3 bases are TGTGCCAGCAGCTTGGGCCCTAGCAGGGTGAGGTTCTTC. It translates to CASSLGPSRVRFF.

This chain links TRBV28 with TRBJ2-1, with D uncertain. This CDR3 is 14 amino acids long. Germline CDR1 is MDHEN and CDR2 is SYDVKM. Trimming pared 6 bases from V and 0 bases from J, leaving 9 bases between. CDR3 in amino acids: CASSQSGSYNEQFF. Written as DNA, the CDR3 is TGTGCCAGCAGCCAATCGGGCTCCTACAATGAGCAGTTCTTC.

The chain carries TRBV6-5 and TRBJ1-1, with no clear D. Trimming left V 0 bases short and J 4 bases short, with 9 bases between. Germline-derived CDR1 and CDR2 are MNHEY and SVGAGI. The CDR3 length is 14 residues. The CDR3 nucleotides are TGTGCCAGCAGTTACTCCCCGGTAGGCACTGAAGCTTTCTTT. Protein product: CASSYSPVGTEAFF.

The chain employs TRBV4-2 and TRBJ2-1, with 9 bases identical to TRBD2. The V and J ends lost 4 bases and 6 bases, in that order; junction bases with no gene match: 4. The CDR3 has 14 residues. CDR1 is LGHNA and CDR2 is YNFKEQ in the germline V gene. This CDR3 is CASSRAAGGNEQFF. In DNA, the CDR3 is TGTGCCAGCAGCCGCGCAGCGGGAGGCAATGAGCAGTTCTTC.

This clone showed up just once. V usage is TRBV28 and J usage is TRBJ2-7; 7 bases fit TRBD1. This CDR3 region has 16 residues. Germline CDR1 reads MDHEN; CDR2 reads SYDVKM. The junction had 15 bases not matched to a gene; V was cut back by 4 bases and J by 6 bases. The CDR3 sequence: CASSSTGAGQALEQYF. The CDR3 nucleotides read TGTGCCAGCAGTTCGACTGGGGCAGGACAGGCCCTCGAGCAGTACTTC.

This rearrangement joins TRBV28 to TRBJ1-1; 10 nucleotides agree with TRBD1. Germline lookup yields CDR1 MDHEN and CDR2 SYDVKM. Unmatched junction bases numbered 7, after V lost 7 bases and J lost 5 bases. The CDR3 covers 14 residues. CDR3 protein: CASMTGGAGTEAFF. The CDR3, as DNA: TGTGCCAGCATGACAGGGGGCGCGGGTACTGAAGCTTTCTTT.

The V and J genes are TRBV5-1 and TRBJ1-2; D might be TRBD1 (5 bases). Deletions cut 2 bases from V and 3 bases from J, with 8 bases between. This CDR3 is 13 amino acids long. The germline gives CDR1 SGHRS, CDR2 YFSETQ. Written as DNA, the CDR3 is TGCGCCAGCAGCTTTCAGGGTTACTATGGCTACACCTTC. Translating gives CASSFQGYYGYTF. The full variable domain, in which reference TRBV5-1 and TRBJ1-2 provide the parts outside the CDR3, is KAGVTQTPRYLIKTRGQQVTLSCSPISGHRSVSWYQQTPGQGLQFLFEYFSETQRNKGNFPGRFSGRQFSNSRSEMNVSTLELGDSALYLCASSFQGYYGYTFGSGTRLTVV.

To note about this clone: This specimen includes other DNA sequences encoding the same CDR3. Here the CDR3 DNA reads TGCAGTGCAAGCGGCACAGATACGCAGTATTTT. This gives the protein CSASGTDTQYF. The chain links TRBV20-1 to TRBJ2-3; the D is unclear. This CDR3 has 11 residues. The germline V and J ends were trimmed by 6 bases and 1 base, with 5 bases remaining between them. CDR1 and CDR2 from the germline V gene are DFQATT and SNEGSKA (reference sequence).

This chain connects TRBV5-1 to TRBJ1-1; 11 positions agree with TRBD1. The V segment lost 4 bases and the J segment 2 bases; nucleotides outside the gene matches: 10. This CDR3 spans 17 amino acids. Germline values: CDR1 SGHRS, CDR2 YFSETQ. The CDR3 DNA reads TGCGCCAGCAGCCTGGGAGGACAGGGGGCGTCTAACACTGAAGCTTTCTTT. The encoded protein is CASSLGGQGASNTEAFF.

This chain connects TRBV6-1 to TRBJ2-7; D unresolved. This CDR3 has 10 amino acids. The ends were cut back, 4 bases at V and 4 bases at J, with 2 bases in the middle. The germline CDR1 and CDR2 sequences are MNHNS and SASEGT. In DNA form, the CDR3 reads TGTGCCAGCAGTGGTTACGAGCAGTACTTC. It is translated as CASSGYEQYF.

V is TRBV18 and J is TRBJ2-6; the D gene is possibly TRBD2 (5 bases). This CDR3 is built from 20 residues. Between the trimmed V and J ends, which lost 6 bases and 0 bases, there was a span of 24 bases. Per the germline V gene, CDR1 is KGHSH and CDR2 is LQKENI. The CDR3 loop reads CASSTRGTGTTVSGANVLTF. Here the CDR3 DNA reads TGTGCCAGCTCTACCAGAGGCACGGGAACAACCGTCTCTGGGGCCAACGTCCTGACTTTC.

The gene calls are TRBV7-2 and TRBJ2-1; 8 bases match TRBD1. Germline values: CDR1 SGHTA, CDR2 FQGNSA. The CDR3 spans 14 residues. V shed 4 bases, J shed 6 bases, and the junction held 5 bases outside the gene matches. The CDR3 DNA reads TGTGCCAGCAGCTCCGGACAGGGCGTCAATGAGCAGTTCTTC. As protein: CASSSGQGVNEQFF.

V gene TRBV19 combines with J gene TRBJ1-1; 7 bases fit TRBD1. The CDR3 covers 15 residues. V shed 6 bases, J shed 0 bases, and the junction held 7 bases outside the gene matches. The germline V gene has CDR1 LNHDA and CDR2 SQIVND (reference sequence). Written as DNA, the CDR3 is TGTGCCAGTAGAAGAGGGAGGGGGCTGAACACTGAAGCTTTCTTT. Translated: CASRRGRGLNTEAFF.

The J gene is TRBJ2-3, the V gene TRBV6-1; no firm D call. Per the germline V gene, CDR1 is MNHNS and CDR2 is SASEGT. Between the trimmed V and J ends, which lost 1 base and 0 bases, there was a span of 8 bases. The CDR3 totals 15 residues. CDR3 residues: CASSEVGSSTDTQYF. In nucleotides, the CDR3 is TGTGCCAGCAGTGAAGTTGGGTCTAGCACAGATACGCAGTATTTT.

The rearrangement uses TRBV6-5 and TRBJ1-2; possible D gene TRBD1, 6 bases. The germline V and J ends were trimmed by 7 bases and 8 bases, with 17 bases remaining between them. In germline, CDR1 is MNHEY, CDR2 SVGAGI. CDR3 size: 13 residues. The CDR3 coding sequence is TGTGCCAGCACCCGAGACAGGAATGCGGGCTACACCTTC. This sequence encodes CASTRDRNAGYTF.

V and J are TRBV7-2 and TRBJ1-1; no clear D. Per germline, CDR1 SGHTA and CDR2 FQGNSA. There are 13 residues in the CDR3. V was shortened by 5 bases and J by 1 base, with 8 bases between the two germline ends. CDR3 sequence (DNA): TGTGCCAGCAGCCCGAGACAGAACACTGAAGCTTTCTTT. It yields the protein CASSPRQNTEAFF.

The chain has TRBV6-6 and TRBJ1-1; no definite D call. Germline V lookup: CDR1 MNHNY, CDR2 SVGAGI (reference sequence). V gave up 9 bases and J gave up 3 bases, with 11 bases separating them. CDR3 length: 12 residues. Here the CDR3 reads CASVAVDTEAFF. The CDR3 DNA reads TGTGCCAGTGTGGCCGTGGACACTGAAGCTTTCTTT.

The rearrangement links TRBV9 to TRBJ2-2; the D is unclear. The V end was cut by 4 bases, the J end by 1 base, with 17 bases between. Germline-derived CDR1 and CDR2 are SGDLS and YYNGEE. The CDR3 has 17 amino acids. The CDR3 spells CASSPQLRSRNTGELFF. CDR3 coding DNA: TGTGCCAGCAGCCCCCAGCTGCGTAGCCGGAACACCGGGGAGCTGTTTTTT.

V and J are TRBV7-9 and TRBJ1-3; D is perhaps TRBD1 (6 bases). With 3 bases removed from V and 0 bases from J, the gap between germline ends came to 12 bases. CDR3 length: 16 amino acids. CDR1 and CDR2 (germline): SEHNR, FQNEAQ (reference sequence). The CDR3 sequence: CASSFSTGLSGNTIYF. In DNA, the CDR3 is TGTGCCAGCAGCTTCTCGACAGGCCTCTCTGGAAACACCATATATTTT.